This paragraph covers one TCR beta chain sequence. Its target is not known. TCRdb's copy holds only in-frame clones and misses some; the assay was immunoSEQ multiplex PCR. There are under 45,000 clones in the sample; 85% to 95% occur only once, and 3.6% lies in the top ten. The sample originates from a study of graft-versus-host responses after intestinal transplantation. About the study: Anti-thymocyte globulin served as induction for all recipients, who then took tacrolimus and steroids for approximately three years.

Germline CDR1 reads SGHRS; CDR2 reads YFSETQ. J was trimmed by 5 bases and V by 1 base; bases with no gene match: 3. This CDR3 spans 15 amino acids. General study points: The recipient marrow held GvH clones, and some of them showed up first in ileum or blood.

The sample consisted of PBMCs, taken approximately 100 weeks after intestinal transplantation. This chain joins TRBV5-1 and TRBJ2-1, with 10 bases aligning to TRBD1. The clonotype comes from a human patient who received an intestinal transplant, so some T cells may come from the graft donor. The CDR3: CASSLWDRGNNEQFF. The CDR3 bases are TGCGCCAGCAGCTTGTGGGACAGGGGAAACAATGAGCAGTTCTTC.